Below, one TCR beta chain is given with its context. The antigen is unknown. Carried by the TCR beta cDNA libraries were unique molecular identifiers. TCRdb used MiXCR to reprocess the PCR reads, holding one entry per CDR3 protein. The repertoire has fewer than 850,000 distinct CDR3 sequences, 35% to 55% of them found once; the top ten carry approximately 5%. J gave up 4 bases and V 8 bases, and 10 bases lay outside the gene matches. The germline gives CDR1 ENHRY, CDR2 SYGVKD. The CDR3 sequence is 14 residues long. This sample stems from a study of post-analysis software for immune sequencing data. The wider study: Progressive-relapsing, secondary progressive and relapsing-remitting multiple sclerosis were among the disease courses included.

Study conclusions and caveats: A handful of TRBV segments were significantly more frequent in patients than in controls. TRBV5-6, TRBV5-1 and TRBV20-1 were among these segments. Normalized Chao1 diversity in multiple sclerosis patients fell significantly below that of controls. Strong same-batch co-clustering of samples appeared with F measure clustering.

The rearrangement joins TRBV10-3 to TRBJ2-5; the match to TRBD2 covers 7 bases. The receptor was derived from a girl aged 5-17 years with multiple sclerosis. Sequences were obtained from blood. In nucleotides, the CDR3 is TGTGCCATCGGGAGGGAGGGCGCCTCAGAGACCCAGTACTTC. Protein sequence: CAIGREGASETQYF.